This T cell receptor (beta chain) originates from a study of low-dose radiotherapy and immunotherapy resistance in tumors. Across the study: The fractionation for Cohort 1 was 0.5 Gy per fraction every 2 weeks, totaling 6.5 Gy.

The CDR3 sequence is 14 residues long. Germline loops: CDR1 DFQATT, CDR2 SNEGSKA (reference sequence). With V trimmed by 5 bases and J by 0 bases, 5 bases remained unmatched. This clonotype was seen many times. Gene-specific TRAV and TRBV primers were used for first-strand cDNA, covering alpha and beta chains. With a constant-region primer and a V-primer adapter, TCRs were subjected to roughly 18 PCR cycles of amplification. Each CDR3 protein is one row after TCRdb ran MiXCR on the reads. Of tens of thousands of distinct CDR3 sequences listed, roughly 19% are singletons. Time point noted: after trial treatment. Treatment here: LDRT plus nivolumab, ipilimumab, low-dose cyclophosphamide and aspirin (RACIN trial).

The TCR comes from a female donor with ovarian cancer. This material consisted of PBMCs, taken after low-dose radiotherapy plus immunotherapy. The rearrangement joins TRBV20-1 to TRBJ2-3; the match to TRBD2 covers 7 bases. The CDR3 loop is CSASGLGSTDTQYF. CDR3 DNA sequence: TGCAGTGCTTCAGGACTAGGCAGCACAGATACGCAGTATTTT.